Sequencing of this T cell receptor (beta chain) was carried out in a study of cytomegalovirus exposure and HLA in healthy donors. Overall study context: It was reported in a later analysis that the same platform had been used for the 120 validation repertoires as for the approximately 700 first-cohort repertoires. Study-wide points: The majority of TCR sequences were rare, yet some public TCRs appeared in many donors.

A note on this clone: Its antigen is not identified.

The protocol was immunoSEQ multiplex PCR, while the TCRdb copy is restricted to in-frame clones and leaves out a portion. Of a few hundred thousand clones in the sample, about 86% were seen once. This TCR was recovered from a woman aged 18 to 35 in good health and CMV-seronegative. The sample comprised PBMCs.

CDR3 loop: CASSLAIGGGAGNEQFF. DNA for the CDR3: TGTGCCAGCAGCTTGGCCATTGGCGGGGGGGCAGGGAATGAGCAGTTCTTC. This chain joins TRBV5-6 and TRBJ2-1; 9 bases align to TRBD2. J lost 7 bases, V lost 0 bases, and 11 bases had no gene match. CDR3 length equals 17 residues. Germline-derived CDR1 and CDR2 are SGHDT and YYEEEE.